The 31 T cell receptor beta chains below were found in one sample sequenced in a study of blood T cell repertoires in COVID-19. The method was immunoSEQ multiplex PCR; TCRdb's version includes in-frame clones alone and lacks a portion of them. This repertoire shows approximately 440,000 clones, 75% to 90% found once; its top ten account for roughly 0.72%. The sequenced sample consisted of PBMCs or T cells enriched from blood (not recorded which). The receptors were gathered from a woman aged 18-29 years who had recovered from COVID-19.

The V call is TRBV7-8, the J call TRBJ2-7, with D perhaps TRBD2 (5 bases). Germline V CDR1 and CDR2: SGHVS, FQNEAQ. Deletions cut 5 bases from V and 3 bases from J, with 17 bases between. The CDR3 extends over 15 amino acids. Written as DNA, the CDR3 is TGTGCCAGCAGCCCACTTAGAGGGTTCGACTACGAGCAGTACTTC. Translated, it gives CASSPLRGFDYEQYF.

In DNA form, the CDR3 reads TGTGCCATCAGGCCCCATGGGACAGACTATGGCTACACCTTC. As protein: CAIRPHGTDYGYTF. The chain combines TRBV10-3 with TRBJ1-2, with TRBD1 matching 7 bases. V lost 6 bases and J lost 3; bases outside the gene matches: 7. From germline, CDR1 is ENHRY and CDR2 SYGVKD. The CDR3 length is 14 residues.

Only one count was recorded for this clone. The chain combines TRBV5-1 with TRBJ2-3, with TRBD2 matching over 11 bases. CDR1 is SGHRS, CDR2 YFSETQ, per germline. The CDR3 contains 15 residues. V was pared by 5 bases and J by 6 bases, with 8 bases of the junction left unmatched. The CDR3 is CASSYSGGAKDTQYF. The CDR3, as DNA: TGCGCCAGCAGTTATAGCGGGGGGGCCAAGGATACGCAGTATTTT.

In its sample, this clone was seen a few times. The J gene is TRBJ1-1, the V gene TRBV3-1 (or the pseudogene TRBV3-2), with D possibly matching TRBD1 (5 bases). The CDR3 totals 13 residues. Germline CDR1 and CDR2: LGHDT and YNNKEL (reference sequence). Trimming took 0 bases from V and 8 from J, leaving 10 bases between them. CDR3 protein: CASSQDLSGEAFF. CDR3 DNA sequence: TGTGCCAGCAGCCAAGATTTATCAGGGGAAGCTTTCTTT.

The chain uses TRBV21-1 and TRBJ1-2; TRBD1 reflects the table's D call only, with no check against the DNA. TRBV21-1 is reported as a pseudogene. The CDR3 contains 11 residues. For the CDR3, the DNA is TGTGCCGGACAGCCGGGCTATGGCTACACCTTC. Translated, it gives CAGQPGYGYTF.

This clone was detected only once. The rearrangement joins TRBV2 to TRBJ1-2, with 9 bases fitting TRBD1. The V gene's germline CDR1 is SNHLY and CDR2 FYNNEI. This CDR3 is 14 amino acids long. V gave up 7 bases and J gave up 2 bases; unmatched junction bases: 5. The CDR3 loop is CASMGGQGNYGYTF. In nucleotides, the CDR3 is TGTGCCAGCATGGGTGGACAGGGGAACTATGGCTACACCTTC.

The chain links TRBV4-1 to TRBJ2-3; 7 nucleotides match TRBD1. The V segment lost 4 bases and the J segment 2 bases; nucleotides outside the gene matches: 3. Germline V gives CDR1 MGHRA, CDR2 YSYEKL. The CDR3 is 14 residues long. The CDR3 sequence is CASSPQGYTDTQYF. The CDR3 nucleotides are TGCGCCAGCAGCCCACAGGGGTACACAGATACGCAGTATTTT.

The chain carries TRBV5-6 and TRBJ2-7; D may be TRBD2 (6 bases). V was trimmed by 4 bases and J by 2 bases, leaving 10 bases between them. CDR1 and CDR2 (germline): SGHDT, YYEEEE. The CDR3 consists of 13 residues. The CDR3 is CASSHAGTYEQYF. The CDR3 DNA reads TGTGCCAGCAGCCACGCGGGGACCTACGAGCAGTACTTC.

The chain employs TRBV5-6 and TRBJ1-3; D ambiguous. This CDR3 comprises 13 residues. Germline V lookup: CDR1 SGHDT, CDR2 YYEEEE. The V gene lost 4 bases and the J gene lost 4 bases, with 9 bases spanning the gap. For the CDR3, the DNA is TGTGCCAGCAGCGGGCAGTGGGGAAACACCATATATTTT. Amino acids: CASSGQWGNTIYF.

The gene calls are TRBV6-2 or TRBV6-3 and TRBJ2-3, with D possibly matching TRBD2 (5 bases). Trimming took off 0 bases at V and 6 bases at J, with 16 bases between the two ends. The CDR3 contains 16 residues. CDR1 MNHEY and CDR2 SVGEGT come from the germline V gene. The CDR3 reads CASSYSRHTGGDTQYF. The DNA for the CDR3 is TGTGCCAGCAGTTACTCGAGGCACACCGGCGGGGATACGCAGTATTTT.

With respect to this clone: The identical CDR3 is also encoded by other nucleotide sequences in the sample. The V and J genes are TRBV7-9 and TRBJ2-1; a weak D match, TRBD1 (5 bases). Germline loops: CDR1 SEHNR, CDR2 FQNEAQ (reference sequence). V was pared by 5 bases and J by 7 bases, with 6 bases between. The CDR3 is 11 residues long. The CDR3 bases are TGTGCCAGCAGCCCAGGGAATGAGCAGTTCTTC. Protein: CASSPGNEQFF.

The genes are TRBV7-8 and TRBJ2-3; TRBD2 matches 15 bases. The germline V gene encodes CDR1 SGHVS and CDR2 FQNEAQ. The trim removed 5 bases at V and 2 bases at J, leaving 8 bases unmatched. The CDR3 consists of 18 residues. The CDR3 reads CASSPGTSGGLHTDTQYF. The CDR3 coding sequence is TGTGCCAGCAGCCCTGGGACTAGCGGGGGGCTCCACACAGATACGCAGTATTTT.

In its sample, this clone was seen once. This chain joins TRBV5-6 and TRBJ1-1, with D possibly matching TRBD1 (5 bases). The V gene's germline CDR1 is SGHDT and CDR2 YYEEEE. V lost 2 bases and J lost 4, with 15 bases in between. The CDR3 is 15 amino acids. Written as DNA, the CDR3 is TGTGCCAGCAGCTTCGTCACCCAGGGTGGCACTGAAGCTTTCTTT. This translates into CASSFVTQGGTEAFF.

The chain employs TRBV30 and TRBJ1-3, with D perhaps matching TRBD1 (5 bases). Germline V gene lookup returns CDR1 GTSNPN and CDR2 SVGIG (reference sequence). Trimming took 1 base from V and 0 from J, leaving 10 bases between them. The CDR3 consists of 15 residues. CDR3: CAWSEGWGSGNTIYF. CDR3 DNA sequence: TGTGCCTGGAGTGAGGGGTGGGGCTCTGGAAACACCATATATTTT.

The chain is built from TRBV3-1 (or the pseudogene TRBV3-2) and TRBJ2-3; 8 nucleotides align to TRBD2. CDR1 LGHDT and CDR2 YNNKEL come from the germline V gene (reference sequence). CDR3 length: 16 amino acids. After removal of 0 bases from V and 4 bases from J, the junction contained 6 bases not matched to a gene. The DNA of the CDR3 is TGTGCCAGCAGCCAAGAACCGGGACTAGAGGCAGATACGCAGTATTTT. The encoded protein is CASSQEPGLEADTQYF.

The chain couples TRBV28 to TRBJ1-3; a possible D gene is TRBD1 (6 bases). Germline V gene sequence: CDR1 MDHEN, CDR2 SYDVKM. V was shortened by 10 bases and J by 1 base, with 11 bases between the two germline ends. This CDR3 is 13 amino acids long. The CDR3 DNA sequence: TGTGCCACCCGGCAGGGGTCTGGAAACACCATATATTTT. Translated: CATRQGSGNTIYF.

The CDR3 DNA follows: TGTGCCAGCAGTGTCCAACAGGGGGGAGGCTACACCTTC. This codes for CASSVQQGGGYTF. The gene calls are TRBV28 and TRBJ1-2; TRBD1 aligns across 8 bases. Germline V gene lookup returns CDR1 MDHEN and CDR2 SYDVKM. This CDR3 is 13 amino acids long. The ends lost 5 bases at V and 8 bases at J; junction bases unmatched: 7.

The chain is built from TRBV20-1 and TRBJ1-3, with D unclear. CDR3 length equals 13 residues. CDR1 is DFQATT and CDR2 is SNEGSKA in the germline V gene (reference sequence). V was trimmed by 3 bases and J by 0 bases, leaving 6 bases between them. In DNA, the CDR3 is TGCAGTGCTAGTCCCTACTCTGGAAACACCATATATTTT. As protein: CSASPYSGNTIYF.

The J gene is TRBJ1-1, the V gene TRBV29-1; 7 nucleotides agree with TRBD1. The CDR3 is 12 amino acids. V was pared by 8 bases and J by 2 bases, with 5 bases of the junction left unmatched. Germline V lookup: CDR1 SQVTM, CDR2 ANQGSEA. DNA for the CDR3: TGCAGCTCGGGACAGTTAAACACTGAAGCTTTCTTT. Translation: CSSGQLNTEAFF.

The chain combines TRBV2 with TRBJ2-3, with 8 bases matching TRBD2. The CDR3 sequence is 15 residues long. Germline V gene data show CDR1 as SNHLY and CDR2 as FYNNEI. The V segment lost 10 bases and the J segment 5 bases; nucleotides outside the gene matches: 14. CDR3 DNA: TGTGCCACCAGAGGAGGACTAGCAAATCTAGATACGCAGTATTTT. Protein product: CATRGGLANLDTQYF. The variable domain in full, completed from reference TRBV2 and TRBJ2-3, reads EPEVTQTPSHQVTQMGQEVILRCVPISNHLYFYWYRQILGQKVEFLVSFYNNEISEKSEIFDDQFSVERPDGSNFTLKIRSTKLEDSAMYFCATRGGLANLDTQYFGPGTRLTVL.

In this sample, this clone turned up once. The CDR3 DNA reads TGTGCCAGCCGACCGACAGGGGCCCTAGTTGCTTTCTTT. It encodes CASRPTGALVAFF. The chain joins TRBV19 to TRBJ1-1; 8 bases line up with TRBD1. The CDR3 has 13 amino acids. Trimming removed 9 bases from V and 11 bases from J; junction bases left unmatched: 14. Per the germline V gene, CDR1 is LNHDA and CDR2 is SQIVND (reference sequence). The variable domain in full, with the rest retrieved from reference TRBV19 and TRBJ1-1, is DGGITQSPKYLFRKEGQNVTLSCEQNLNHDAMYWYRQDPGQGLRLIYYSQIVNDFQKGDIAEGYSVSREKKESFPLTVTSAQKNPTAFYLCASRPTGALVAFFGQGTRLTVV.

This sequence joins TRBV7-9 and TRBJ1-1; 10 bases align to TRBD1. The CDR3 is 15 residues long. From germline, CDR1 is SEHNR and CDR2 FQNEAQ (reference sequence). The V and J ends lost 5 bases and 10 bases, in that order; junction bases with no gene match: 13. The CDR3: CASSARDRGEVGAFF. The CDR3 coding sequence is TGTGCCAGCAGCGCCCGGGACAGGGGTGAGGTAGGAGCTTTCTTT.

The gene calls are TRBV27 and TRBJ1-1; 8 nucleotides agree with TRBD1. The CDR3 length is 17 residues. V shed 4 bases, J shed 1 base, and the junction held 11 bases outside the gene matches. The germline V gene has CDR1 MNHEY and CDR2 SMNVEV (reference sequence). This chain's CDR3 is CASSSRGRSVSNTEAFF. The CDR3 nucleotides read TGTGCCAGCAGTTCCAGGGGGCGGTCCGTCTCGAACACTGAAGCTTTCTTT.

This rearrangement joins TRBV4-1 to TRBJ2-1; 8 positions match TRBD2. The germline gives CDR1 MGHRA, CDR2 YSYEKL. This CDR3 is 15 amino acids long. After removal of 4 bases from V and 6 bases from J, the junction contained 8 bases not matched to a gene. The CDR3 loop is CASSRLLAESNEQFF. The CDR3 nucleotides read TGCGCCAGCAGCCGATTACTAGCGGAATCCAATGAGCAGTTCTTC.

The V call is TRBV7-2, the J call TRBJ1-1; D is possibly TRBD1 (5 bases). The CDR3 runs 14 residues. Per the germline V gene, CDR1 is SGHTA and CDR2 is FQGNSA. The V and J ends lost 4 bases and 2 bases respectively, with 11 bases between them. Here the CDR3 DNA reads TGTGCCAGCAGCTCGCAGGGTGTCAACACTGAAGCTTTCTTT. Protein: CASSSQGVNTEAFF.

Only one count was recorded for this clone. This sequence joins TRBV30 and TRBJ1-2; TRBD1 agrees at 7 bases. V gave up 4 bases and J gave up 4 bases; unmatched junction bases: 12. The CDR3 length is 15 residues. Germline lookup yields CDR1 GTSNPN and CDR2 SVGIG (reference sequence). The CDR3 bases are TGTGCCTGGACCACACTTGTCGACAGGGTCTATGGCTACACCTTC. Translation: CAWTTLVDRVYGYTF.

The sample holds one count of this clone. This chain's CDR3 is CASSQGTPGNSPLHF. CDR3 in DNA: TGTGCCAGCAGCCAAGGGACCCCCGGGAACTCACCCCTCCACTTT. The chain has TRBV3-1 (or the pseudogene TRBV3-2) and TRBJ1-6; D not certain. Trimming removed 1 base from V and 10 bases from J, with 14 bases in between. The CDR3 is 15 residues long. Germline loops: CDR1 LGHDT, CDR2 YNNKEL (reference sequence).

This chain connects TRBV11-2 to TRBJ1-4, with D maybe TRBD1 (5 bases). The germline V gene has CDR1 SGHAT and CDR2 FQNNGV. This CDR3 region has 16 residues. Trimming took 5 bases from V and 8 from J, leaving 21 bases between them. CDR3 sequence (DNA): TGTGCCAGCAGCGAGACCCGAGGGGCTGGAGGGGAAAAACTGTTTTTT. Translation gives CASSETRGAGGEKLFF.

The rearrangement joins TRBV5-1 to TRBJ2-3; TRBD1 is a possible D gene (6 bases). The CDR3 sequence is 15 residues long. Germline CDR1 reads SGHRS; CDR2 reads YFSETQ. Between the trimmed V and J ends, which lost 0 bases and 0 bases, there was a span of 8 bases. For the CDR3, the DNA is TGCGCCAGCAGCTTGGATGGGACAAGCACAGATACGCAGTATTTT. This sequence encodes CASSLDGTSTDTQYF.

V is TRBV11-3 and J is TRBJ2-1, with TRBD1 matching over 7 bases. V gave up 0 bases and J gave up 3 bases; unmatched junction bases: 2. This CDR3 contains 15 residues. Germline-derived CDR1 and CDR2 are SGHNT and YENEEA. CDR3 nucleotides: TGTGCCAGCAGCTTAGATCGGGACAGCTACAATGAGCAGTTCTTC. Its translation: CASSLDRDSYNEQFF.

The rearrangement uses TRBV20-1 and TRBJ1-1, with 7 bases matching TRBD1. The V segment lost 5 bases and the J segment 6 bases; nucleotides outside the gene matches: 0. Germline V CDR1 and CDR2: DFQATT, SNEGSKA (reference sequence). The CDR3 runs 10 residues. This chain's CDR3 is CSADRAEAFF. As DNA, the CDR3 is TGCAGTGCTGACAGGGCTGAAGCTTTCTTT.